This T cell receptor (beta chain) is from a study of T cell responses to AZD1222 COVID-19 vaccine. Study-wide findings and caveats: Unmutated variant regions are reportedly targeted by nearly half of spike-specific TCRs.

Sequenced by immunoSEQ multiplex PCR; TCRdb stores in-frame clones only, minus some. The table includes some 170,000 clones, 91% detected once. CDR1 and CDR2 from the germline V gene are MNHEY and SMNVEV (reference sequence). Trimming took off 2 bases at V and 1 base at J, with 11 bases between the two ends. The CDR3 loop spans 15 amino acids. About this clone itself: What it binds is unknown.

The sample here was peripheral blood, taken 28 days after the second AZD1222 dose. The gene calls are TRBV27 and TRBJ1-1, with a possible D match to TRBD1 (5 bases). The TCR originated in an adult who received the AZD1222 COVID-19 vaccine. This chain's CDR3 is CASSLRTGGNTEAFF. CDR3 in DNA: TGTGCCAGCAGTTTAAGGACCGGGGGGAACACTGAAGCTTTCTTT.